Only one count was recorded for the clone carrying this TCR beta chain. The junction does not match germline at one end; this may be a read error. This sample is drawn from a study of CD8+ T cells in alopecia areata. Study information: In an open-label trial, patients got 5 to 10 mg tofacitinib twice daily. Tofacitinib exposure lasted 6 to 18 months, followed by 6 months off drug.

The CDR3 totals 14 residues. Germline loops: CDR1 GTSNPN, CDR2 SVGIG (reference sequence). Once RNA had been extracted, it was reverse transcribed into cDNA to act as the sequencing template. Profiling relied on immunoSEQ multiplex PCR, and the TCRdb table lists in-frame clones only, not all of them. This table holds 140,000 to 150,000 clones, 58% found once. V and J are TRBV30 and TRBJ2-3, with D perhaps matching TRBD2 (5 bases). The source of this sequence is a human donor with alopecia areata. Sequencing used CD4+ T cells sorted from blood, obtained at week 0. CDR3 loop: CACSERGGTDTQYF. CDR3 nucleotide sequence: TGTGCCTGTAGTGAACGGGGAGGCACAGATACGCAGTATTTT.